What follows are 13 T cell receptor beta chains derived from one specimen sequenced in a study of T cell changes during pregnancy in multiple sclerosis. This table comes from immunoSEQ multiplex PCR, and its TCRdb copy is limited to in-frame clones, with some not included. Here the sample spans about 84,000 clones, around 93% being singletons. Sequenced material: peripheral blood, taken in the third trimester of pregnancy. These receptors originate from a female donor with multiple sclerosis, enrolled in a pregnancy study.

The chain carries TRBV6-1 and TRBJ1-3; D is perhaps TRBD1 (6 bases). This CDR3 is built from 15 residues. V lost 6 bases to trimming and J lost 2 bases, with 14 bases between them. Germline CDR1 reads MNHNS; CDR2 reads SASEGT. CDR3 bases: TGTGCCAGCAGCGTAACAGGGCGCCCTGGAAACACCATATATTTT. Its translation: CASSVTGRPGNTIYF.

The chain couples TRBV15 to TRBJ2-1; D not resolved. The CDR3 totals 17 residues. Trimming cost V 0 bases and J 3 bases, with 15 bases left between them. CDR1 and CDR2 (germline): LNHNV, YYDKDF (reference sequence). The CDR3 spells CATSREEVVERYNEQFF. In DNA, the CDR3 is TGTGCCACCAGCAGAGAAGAGGTTGTAGAGCGCTACAATGAGCAGTTCTTC.

J is TRBJ2-2 and V is TRBV9; D possibly corresponds to TRBD2 (6 bases). The CDR3 is 15 amino acids. The V gene's germline CDR1 is SGDLS and CDR2 YYNGEE. The V end lost 5 bases, the J end lost 6 bases, and 17 bases lay between the germline ends. CDR3 loop: CASSGGLPIPGELFF. CDR3 nucleotides: TGTGCCAGCAGTGGGGGACTGCCTATACCCGGGGAGCTGTTTTTT.

The rearrangement joins TRBV5-4 to TRBJ2-2; D call uncertain. CDR3 length: 14 residues. V gave up 3 bases and J gave up 7 bases, with 13 bases separating them. Germline loops: CDR1 SGHNT, CDR2 YYREEE (reference sequence). The DNA for the CDR3 is TGTGCCAGCAGCTCCTCTCGTGGAGTCGGGGAGCTGTTTTTT. This codes for CASSSSRGVGELFF.

The V and J genes are TRBV10-3 and TRBJ2-5; possibly TRBD1 for D (6 bases). The CDR3 length is 16 residues. With 2 bases removed from V and 1 base from J, the gap between germline ends came to 14 bases. CDR1 ENHRY and CDR2 SYGVKD come from the germline V gene. The CDR3 nucleotides read TGTGCCATCAGTGAGCCGAACCTGGACAGCCAAGAGACCCAGTACTTC. Translation: CAISEPNLDSQETQYF.

In DNA, the CDR3 is TGTGCCAGCAGCCCCCGCCTCCAGAGGGATTCCTACAATGAGCAGTTCTTC. Protein product: CASSPRLQRDSYNEQFF. The J gene is TRBJ2-1, the V gene TRBV9; D might be TRBD2 (5 bases). CDR1 SGDLS and CDR2 YYNGEE come from the germline V gene. V gave up 4 bases and J gave up 1 base, with 18 bases separating them. This CDR3 region has 17 residues.

This clone was counted once. V and J are TRBV5-1 and TRBJ2-1; possible D gene TRBD2, 6 bases. Trimming removed 6 bases at V and 0 bases at J, with 13 bases between. CDR1 and CDR2 (germline): SGHRS, YFSETQ. This CDR3 is built from 15 residues. CDR3 in amino acids: CASTLPGSSYNEQFF. The CDR3 nucleotides read TGCGCCAGCACCCTCCCCGGGAGCTCCTACAATGAGCAGTTCTTC.

This clone was seen only once. The chain is built from TRBV12-5 and TRBJ1-2, with D maybe TRBD1 (5 bases). V lost 0 bases to trimming and J lost 7 bases, with 12 bases between them. Germline values: CDR1 LGHNT, CDR2 FRNRAP. CDR3 length: 14 residues. The CDR3 reads CASGLVRGWAGYTF. CDR3 DNA sequence: TGTGCTAGTGGTTTGGTAAGGGGTTGGGCTGGCTACACCTTC.

This clone was seen only once. The chain uses TRBV6-4 and TRBJ2-6; D gene ambiguous. The CDR3 has 15 amino acids. V lost 0 bases and J 0 bases, leaving 3 bases between the germline ends. Germline V gene sequence: CDR1 MRHNA, CDR2 SNTAGT. CDR3 sequence reads: CASSDSSSGANVLTF. The CDR3 nucleotides are TGTGCCAGCAGTGACTCGAGCTCTGGGGCCAACGTCCTGACTTTC.

This clone was counted a few times. V is TRBV5-1 and J is TRBJ1-2; 9 positions match TRBD1. Looked up from germline, CDR1 is SGHRS and CDR2 is YFSETQ. The length of the CDR3 is 17 residues. Unmatched junction bases numbered 13, after V lost 0 bases and J lost 7 bases. The CDR3 here is CASSLVGQGIGSGGYTF. CDR3 nucleotide sequence: TGCGCCAGCAGCTTGGTTGGACAGGGGATTGGGAGCGGTGGCTACACCTTC.

V usage is TRBV5-5 and J usage is TRBJ2-7, with unresolved D. The V and J ends lost 0 bases and 0 bases respectively, with 10 bases between them. In germline, CDR1 is SGHKS, CDR2 YYEKEE (reference sequence). The CDR3 is 15 residues long. CDR3 bases: TGTGCCAGCAGCTTGGCGGCTACAGCCTCCTACGAGCAGTACTTC. It encodes CASSLAATASYEQYF.

The rearrangement links TRBV2 to TRBJ2-7, with D perhaps matching TRBD1 (5 bases). Germline CDR1 SNHLY, CDR2 FYNNEI. The V end was cut by 8 bases, the J end by 5 bases, with 25 bases between. CDR3 size: 16 residues. The DNA of the CDR3 is TGTGCCAGCCAAGACCCATGGGCAGGGAATTCCCACGAGCAGTACTTC. The encoded protein is CASQDPWAGNSHEQYF.

This chain uses TRBV11-2 with TRBJ2-3, with a weak D call TRBD2 (6 bases). Germline lookup yields CDR1 SGHAT and CDR2 FQNNGV. With 0 bases removed from V and 0 bases from J, the gap between germline ends came to 7 bases. CDR3 length: 15 amino acids. CDR3 in amino acids: CASSLDGTSTDTQYF. CDR3 sequence (DNA): TGTGCCAGCAGCTTAGATGGGACTAGCACAGATACGCAGTATTTT.